One and the same sample provided the 17 T cell receptor beta chains below, sequenced in a study of PD-1 blockade in classical Hodgkin lymphoma. Time point noted: cycle 4 day 1 (C4D1), after 6 weeks of nivolumab. Every patient relapsed after autologous stem cell transplantation, and brentuximab vedotin exposure varied. Repertoires were generated with immunoSEQ multiplex PCR, while TCRdb's copy carries only in-frame clones and drops some. The sample records roughly 100,000 clones, 85% to 95% being singletons. The sequencing here drew on peripheral blood mononuclear cells (PBMCs), taken before the fourth cycle of nivolumab. Source of these receptors: a human donor with classical Hodgkin lymphoma.

The chain combines TRBV5-4 with TRBJ2-1, with TRBD2 matching over 12 bases. The length of the CDR3 is 16 residues. Germline V gene lookup returns CDR1 SGHNT and CDR2 YYREEE (reference sequence). With V trimmed by 0 bases and J by 10 bases, 8 bases remained unmatched. The chain's CDR3 is CASSLESLAGGGEQFF. DNA for the CDR3: TGTGCCAGCAGCTTGGAATCACTAGCGGGAGGTGGGGAGCAGTTCTTC.

CDR3 in DNA: TGTGCCAGTTCCCGCGGGGGGACCTACGAGCAGTACTTC. Translating it yields CASSRGGTYEQYF. J is TRBJ2-7 and V is TRBV19; 8 bases map to TRBD2. Germline CDR1 LNHDA, CDR2 SQIVND (reference sequence). With V trimmed by 8 bases and J by 2 bases, 5 bases remained unmatched. The CDR3 consists of 13 residues.

The chain is built from TRBV5-1 and TRBJ1-3; 9 bases match TRBD1. CDR3 length: 18 residues. Germline CDR1 reads SGHRS; CDR2 reads YFSETQ. The J segment lost 0 bases and the V segment lost 1 base, leaving 8 bases of the junction unmatched. This chain's CDR3 is CASSLRPGTGSSGNTIYF. DNA for the CDR3: TGCGCCAGCAGCTTGCGTCCCGGGACAGGGTCCTCTGGAAACACCATATATTTT.

The chain is built from TRBV28 and TRBJ1-4; D perhaps matches TRBD1 (5 bases). V gave up 6 bases and J gave up 8 bases, with 16 bases separating them. The CDR3 loop spans 14 amino acids. From germline, CDR1 is MDHEN and CDR2 SYDVKM. CDR3 amino acids: CASRPRGVREKLFF. The DNA for the CDR3 is TGTGCCAGCAGACCTCGGGGGGTTCGGGAAAAACTGTTTTTT.

The V and J genes are TRBV30 and TRBJ1-5, with D maybe TRBD1 (5 bases). The CDR3 has 19 residues. Trimming cost V 2 bases and J 2 bases, with 25 bases left between them. CDR1 is GTSNPN and CDR2 is SVGIG in the germline V gene (reference sequence). CDR3 in DNA: TGTGCCTGGAGTAGCGGGCAGGGCCCCTATGGATTTGGCAATCAGCCCCAGCATTTT. Amino acid sequence: CAWSSGQGPYGFGNQPQHF.

This chain connects TRBV29-1 to TRBJ2-3, with D perhaps assigned TRBD1 or TRBD2 (5 bases each). Looked up from germline, CDR1 is SQVTM and CDR2 is ANQGSEA. This CDR3 has 17 amino acids. V was pared by 0 bases and J by 6 bases, with 22 bases between. Written as DNA, the CDR3 is TGCAGCGTTGAAGATGGGTCGCGGCCAGGGAGTATGGATACGCAGTATTTT. Amino acids: CSVEDGSRPGSMDTQYF.

This chain links TRBV7-2 with TRBJ1-1; D remains ambiguous. V shed 2 bases and J shed 1 base, with 5 bases lying between them. Germline V gives CDR1 SGHTA, CDR2 FQGNSA. This CDR3 comprises 13 residues. DNA of the CDR3: TGTGCCAGCAGCTTACAGCGGAACACTGAAGCTTTCTTT. Its translation is CASSLQRNTEAFF.

This chain joins TRBV7-6 and TRBJ2-1; 11 bases map to TRBD2. Germline V CDR1 and CDR2: SGHVS, FNYEAQ. The length of the CDR3 is 17 residues. V lost 7 bases, J lost 4 bases, and 12 bases stayed unmatched. The CDR3 DNA reads as TGTGCCAGCACCCGATTCGGGACTAGCGGAAATTACAATGAGCAGTTCTTC. Translating it yields CASTRFGTSGNYNEQFF.

This chain connects TRBV29-1 to TRBJ1-2, with 8 bases that match TRBD1. The CDR3 contains 13 residues. Losses at the gene ends were 6 bases for V and 8 bases for J; bases not matched to a gene: 11. Germline V gene lookup returns CDR1 SQVTM and CDR2 ANQGSEA. The DNA for the CDR3 is TGCAGCGTAGATGACAGGGGTTTAGGGGGCTACACCTTC. Translating it yields CSVDDRGLGGYTF.

The rearrangement uses TRBV5-6 and TRBJ2-7; 12 positions match TRBD1. Germline lookup yields CDR1 SGHDT and CDR2 YYEEEE. The CDR3 totals 14 residues. V trimming: 2 bases; J trimming: 12 bases; junction bases outside the gene matches: 9. In DNA form, the CDR3 reads TGTGCCAGCAGCTTAGGGACAGGGGGCCCCAGGGGGTACTTC. This encodes CASSLGTGGPRGYF.

The chain is built from TRBV29-1 and TRBJ2-7; D gene uncertain. This CDR3 region has 12 residues. V was pared by 7 bases and J by 2 bases, with 12 bases between. From germline, CDR1 is SQVTM and CDR2 ANQGSEA. The CDR3 coding sequence is TGCAGCGGGTCTGTGGGTACCTACGAGCAGTACTTC. Encoded protein: CSGSVGTYEQYF.

This clone was recorded a few times. The rearrangement uses TRBV6-4 and TRBJ1-2; TRBD1 agrees at 7 bases. CDR3 size: 13 residues. J lost 8 bases, V lost 5 bases, and 8 bases had no gene match. Germline V gene sequence: CDR1 MRHNA, CDR2 SNTAGT. The CDR3 nucleotides read TGTGCCAGCAGTCGACAGGGAGGCATCGGCTACACCTTC. Protein sequence: CASSRQGGIGYTF.

This sequence joins TRBV6-5 and TRBJ1-5, with D unresolved. CDR1 MNHEY and CDR2 SVGAGI come from the germline V gene. This CDR3 region has 13 residues. V lost 7 bases, J lost 0 bases, and 7 bases lay in between. The CDR3, as DNA: TGTGCCAGCACACCGAGTAGCAATCAGCCCCAGCATTTT. Translated, it gives CASTPSSNQPQHF.

The rearrangement joins TRBV10-2 to TRBJ1-5; 12 positions agree with TRBD1. Looked up from germline, CDR1 is WSHSY and CDR2 is SAAADI. Trimming removed 0 bases from V and 9 bases from J; junction bases left unmatched: 3. This CDR3 is built from 15 residues. The chain's CDR3 is CASSESRDRGPPQHF. The CDR3 DNA reads as TGCGCCAGCAGTGAGTCGAGGGACAGGGGGCCGCCCCAGCATTTT.

V is TRBV7-9 and J is TRBJ2-7; a possible D gene is TRBD1 (6 bases). V lost 5 bases and J lost 11, with 19 bases in between. The germline V gene encodes CDR1 SEHNR and CDR2 FQNEAQ (reference sequence). This CDR3 is built from 13 residues. CDR3 coding DNA: TGTGCCAGCAGCCTCGACAGGCTCGGGGTGAAGTACTTC. The encoded protein is CASSLDRLGVKYF.

The chain uses TRBV7-8 and TRBJ2-4; 9 nucleotides line up with TRBD2. J gave up 9 bases and V 4 bases, and 7 bases lay outside the gene matches. The CDR3 covers 14 residues. Per the germline V gene, CDR1 is SGHVS and CDR2 is FQNEAQ. The CDR3 nucleotides are TGTGCCAGCAGCTCGCGGGAGGGCCTGGCCATTCAGTACTTC. It translates to CASSSREGLAIQYF.

This chain uses TRBV19 with TRBJ1-1, with a weak D call TRBD1 (5 bases). Germline V gene data show CDR1 as LNHDA and CDR2 as SQIVND (reference sequence). V lost 7 bases and J 3 bases, leaving 18 bases between the germline ends. The CDR3 contains 15 residues. The CDR3 here is CASIPTGGRYTEAFF. The CDR3 bases are TGTGCCAGTATACCAACAGGCGGGAGGTACACTGAAGCTTTCTTT. The whole variable domain, remainder taken from reference TRBV19 and TRBJ1-1, is DGGITQSPKYLFRKEGQNVTLSCEQNLNHDAMYWYRQDPGQGLRLIYYSQIVNDFQKGDIAEGYSVSREKKESFPLTVTSAQKNPTAFYLCASIPTGGRYTEAFFGQGTRLTVV.